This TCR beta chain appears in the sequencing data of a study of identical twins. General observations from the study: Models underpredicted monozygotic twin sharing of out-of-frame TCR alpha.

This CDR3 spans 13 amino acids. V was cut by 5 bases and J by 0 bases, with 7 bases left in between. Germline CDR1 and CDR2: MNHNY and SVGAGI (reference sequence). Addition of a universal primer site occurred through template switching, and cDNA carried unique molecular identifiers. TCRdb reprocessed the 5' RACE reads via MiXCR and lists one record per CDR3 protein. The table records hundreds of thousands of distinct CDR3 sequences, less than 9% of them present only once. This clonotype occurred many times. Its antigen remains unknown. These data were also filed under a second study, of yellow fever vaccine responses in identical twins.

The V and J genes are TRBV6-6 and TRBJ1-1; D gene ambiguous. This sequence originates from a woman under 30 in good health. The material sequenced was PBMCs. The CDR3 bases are TGTGCCAGCAGTCCCTGGATGAACACTGAAGCTTTCTTT. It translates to CASSPWMNTEAFF.